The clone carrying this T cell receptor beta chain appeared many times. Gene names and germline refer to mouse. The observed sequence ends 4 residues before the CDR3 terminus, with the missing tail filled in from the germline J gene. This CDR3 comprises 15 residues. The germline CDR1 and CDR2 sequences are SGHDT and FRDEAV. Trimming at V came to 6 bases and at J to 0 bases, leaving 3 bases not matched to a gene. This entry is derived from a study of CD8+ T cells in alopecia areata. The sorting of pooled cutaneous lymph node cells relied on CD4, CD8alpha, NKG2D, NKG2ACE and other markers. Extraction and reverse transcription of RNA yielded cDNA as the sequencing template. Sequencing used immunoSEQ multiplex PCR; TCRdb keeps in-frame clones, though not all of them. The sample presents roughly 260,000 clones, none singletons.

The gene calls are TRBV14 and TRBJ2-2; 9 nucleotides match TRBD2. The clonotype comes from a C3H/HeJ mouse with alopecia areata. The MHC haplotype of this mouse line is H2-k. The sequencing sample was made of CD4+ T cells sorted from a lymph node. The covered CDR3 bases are TGTGCCAGCATCACTGGGGGGTCAAACACCGGG. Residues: CASITGGSNTG. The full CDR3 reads CASITGGSNTGQLYF.